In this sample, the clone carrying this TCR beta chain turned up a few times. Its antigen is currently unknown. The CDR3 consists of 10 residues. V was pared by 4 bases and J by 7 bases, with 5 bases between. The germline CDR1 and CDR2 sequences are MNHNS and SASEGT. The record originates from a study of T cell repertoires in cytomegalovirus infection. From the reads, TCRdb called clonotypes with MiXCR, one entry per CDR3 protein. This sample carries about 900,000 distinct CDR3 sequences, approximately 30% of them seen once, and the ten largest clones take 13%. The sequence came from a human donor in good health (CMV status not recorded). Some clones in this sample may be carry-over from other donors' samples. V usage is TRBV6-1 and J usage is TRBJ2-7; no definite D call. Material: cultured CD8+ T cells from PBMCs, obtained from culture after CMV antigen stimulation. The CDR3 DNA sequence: TGTGCCAGCAGTGGTCGGGAGCAGTACGTC. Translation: CASSGREQYV.